Shown below are 9 T cell receptor beta chains from a single sample sequenced in a study of CD8+ T cells in alopecia areata. cDNA prepared by RNA extraction and subsequent reverse transcription served as the template for sequencing. Some clones are missing from TCRdb's copy, which holds only in-frame ones; the method was immunoSEQ multiplex PCR. Seen here are over 120,000 clones, about half observed once, and the top ten hold over 0.75%. The sample consisted of CD4+ T cells sorted from blood, taken at week 0. The receptors originated from a human donor with alopecia areata.

This chain joins TRBV30 and TRBJ2-5; D is perhaps TRBD2 (5 bases). Trimming shortened V by 0 bases and J by 3 bases, and 14 bases separated the two germline ends. Germline CDR1 reads GTSNPN; CDR2 reads SVGIG (reference sequence). The CDR3 runs 15 residues. As DNA, the CDR3 is TGTGCCTGGAGTGTCCCGCCGGGGTTGGAAGAGACCCAGTACTTC. As protein: CAWSVPPGLEETQYF.

This clone has just one count. This rearrangement joins TRBV4-1 to TRBJ2-7, with TRBD1 matching over 9 bases. J was trimmed by 3 bases and V by 4 bases; bases with no gene match: 7. From germline, CDR1 is MGHRA and CDR2 YSYEKL. CDR3 length equals 15 residues. Here the CDR3 reads CASSPSRDRVYEQYF. The CDR3 DNA reads as TGCGCCAGCAGCCCTTCCCGGGACAGGGTCTACGAGCAGTACTTC.

This clone was counted between two and nine times. The chain links TRBV29-1 to TRBJ2-3; D is unclear. V lost 5 bases to trimming and J lost 4 bases, with 10 bases between them. Germline V lookup: CDR1 SQVTM, CDR2 ANQGSEA. This CDR3 contains 12 residues. The CDR3 loop is CSVFPSADTQYF. The CDR3 nucleotides are TGCAGCGTTTTTCCGAGTGCAGATACGCAGTATTTT.

In DNA form, the CDR3 reads TGCGCCAGCAGCTCGGGACAGGTCGGCGAAAAACTGTTTTTT. Translated, it gives CASSSGQVGEKLFF. The rearrangement uses TRBV5-1 and TRBJ1-4, with 8 bases that match TRBD1. Trimming removed 3 bases from V and 8 bases from J; junction bases left unmatched: 6. The CDR3 totals 14 residues. Germline loops: CDR1 SGHRS, CDR2 YFSETQ.

V is TRBV29-1 and J is TRBJ2-2, with TRBD2 matching 11 bases. This CDR3 has 14 amino acids. Trimming took 4 bases from V and 5 from J; bases not matched to a gene: 3. Germline values: CDR1 SQVTM, CDR2 ANQGSEA. CDR3 nucleotides: TGCAGCGTTGTCCGGACTAGCGGGACCGGGGAGCTGTTTTTT. This translates into CSVVRTSGTGELFF.

The chain couples TRBV4-1 to TRBJ1-2, with 10 bases identical to TRBD1. The ends lost 1 base at V and 4 bases at J; junction bases unmatched: 6. Germline V gene data show CDR1 as MGHRA and CDR2 as YSYEKL. The CDR3 is made up of 16 amino acids. CDR3 sequence reads: CASSQALGQGGYGYTF. For the CDR3, the DNA is TGCGCCAGCAGCCAAGCCTTAGGACAGGGGGGCTATGGCTACACCTTC.

The chain combines TRBV29-1 with TRBJ2-3; 13 bases line up with TRBD2. Germline V CDR1 and CDR2: SQVTM, ANQGSEA. CDR3 length equals 16 residues. Trimming removed 4 bases from V and 4 bases from J; junction bases left unmatched: 8. The CDR3 region is CSVGRLAGGWADTQYF. The DNA for the CDR3 is TGCAGCGTTGGGCGACTAGCGGGAGGTTGGGCAGATACGCAGTATTTT.

This clone turned up a few times. The chain uses TRBV5-6 and TRBJ1-2; TRBD1 matches at 9 bases. The junction had 13 bases not matched to a gene; V was cut back by 3 bases and J by 13 bases. Germline-derived CDR1 and CDR2 are SGHDT and YYEEEE. The CDR3 has 14 residues. The CDR3 sequence: CASSSLGGDRVSTF. The DNA for the CDR3 is TGTGCCAGCAGCTCCCTCGGGGGGGACAGGGTCTCCACCTTC. Looking up the rest from reference TRBV5-6 and TRBJ1-2 gives the full variable domain: DAGVTQSPTHLIKTRGQQVTLRCSPKSGHDTVSWYQQALGQGPQFIFQYYEEEERQRGNFPDRFSGHQFPNYSSELNVNALLLGDSALYLCASSSLGGDRVSTFGSGTRLTVV.

The chain recombines TRBV7-8 with TRBJ1-4; possibly TRBD1 for D (6 bases). The CDR3 runs 16 residues. Between the trimmed V and J ends, which lost 3 bases and 0 bases, there was a span of 11 bases. Germline lookup yields CDR1 SGHVS and CDR2 FQNEAQ. CDR3 DNA: TGTGCCAGCAGCTTCATTGGGGGCGCAACTAATGAAAAACTGTTTTTT. The encoded protein is CASSFIGGATNEKLFF.